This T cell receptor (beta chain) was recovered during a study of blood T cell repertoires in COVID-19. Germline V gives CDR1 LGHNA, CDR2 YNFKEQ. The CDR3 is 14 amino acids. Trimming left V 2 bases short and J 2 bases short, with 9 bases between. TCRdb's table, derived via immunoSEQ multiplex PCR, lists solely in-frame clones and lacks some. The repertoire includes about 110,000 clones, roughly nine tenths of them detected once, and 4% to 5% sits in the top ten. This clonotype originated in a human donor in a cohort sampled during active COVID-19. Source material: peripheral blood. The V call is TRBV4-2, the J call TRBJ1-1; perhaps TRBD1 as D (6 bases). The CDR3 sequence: CASSQTGINTEAFF. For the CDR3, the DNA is TGTGCCAGCAGCCAAACAGGGATCAACACTGAAGCTTTCTTT.